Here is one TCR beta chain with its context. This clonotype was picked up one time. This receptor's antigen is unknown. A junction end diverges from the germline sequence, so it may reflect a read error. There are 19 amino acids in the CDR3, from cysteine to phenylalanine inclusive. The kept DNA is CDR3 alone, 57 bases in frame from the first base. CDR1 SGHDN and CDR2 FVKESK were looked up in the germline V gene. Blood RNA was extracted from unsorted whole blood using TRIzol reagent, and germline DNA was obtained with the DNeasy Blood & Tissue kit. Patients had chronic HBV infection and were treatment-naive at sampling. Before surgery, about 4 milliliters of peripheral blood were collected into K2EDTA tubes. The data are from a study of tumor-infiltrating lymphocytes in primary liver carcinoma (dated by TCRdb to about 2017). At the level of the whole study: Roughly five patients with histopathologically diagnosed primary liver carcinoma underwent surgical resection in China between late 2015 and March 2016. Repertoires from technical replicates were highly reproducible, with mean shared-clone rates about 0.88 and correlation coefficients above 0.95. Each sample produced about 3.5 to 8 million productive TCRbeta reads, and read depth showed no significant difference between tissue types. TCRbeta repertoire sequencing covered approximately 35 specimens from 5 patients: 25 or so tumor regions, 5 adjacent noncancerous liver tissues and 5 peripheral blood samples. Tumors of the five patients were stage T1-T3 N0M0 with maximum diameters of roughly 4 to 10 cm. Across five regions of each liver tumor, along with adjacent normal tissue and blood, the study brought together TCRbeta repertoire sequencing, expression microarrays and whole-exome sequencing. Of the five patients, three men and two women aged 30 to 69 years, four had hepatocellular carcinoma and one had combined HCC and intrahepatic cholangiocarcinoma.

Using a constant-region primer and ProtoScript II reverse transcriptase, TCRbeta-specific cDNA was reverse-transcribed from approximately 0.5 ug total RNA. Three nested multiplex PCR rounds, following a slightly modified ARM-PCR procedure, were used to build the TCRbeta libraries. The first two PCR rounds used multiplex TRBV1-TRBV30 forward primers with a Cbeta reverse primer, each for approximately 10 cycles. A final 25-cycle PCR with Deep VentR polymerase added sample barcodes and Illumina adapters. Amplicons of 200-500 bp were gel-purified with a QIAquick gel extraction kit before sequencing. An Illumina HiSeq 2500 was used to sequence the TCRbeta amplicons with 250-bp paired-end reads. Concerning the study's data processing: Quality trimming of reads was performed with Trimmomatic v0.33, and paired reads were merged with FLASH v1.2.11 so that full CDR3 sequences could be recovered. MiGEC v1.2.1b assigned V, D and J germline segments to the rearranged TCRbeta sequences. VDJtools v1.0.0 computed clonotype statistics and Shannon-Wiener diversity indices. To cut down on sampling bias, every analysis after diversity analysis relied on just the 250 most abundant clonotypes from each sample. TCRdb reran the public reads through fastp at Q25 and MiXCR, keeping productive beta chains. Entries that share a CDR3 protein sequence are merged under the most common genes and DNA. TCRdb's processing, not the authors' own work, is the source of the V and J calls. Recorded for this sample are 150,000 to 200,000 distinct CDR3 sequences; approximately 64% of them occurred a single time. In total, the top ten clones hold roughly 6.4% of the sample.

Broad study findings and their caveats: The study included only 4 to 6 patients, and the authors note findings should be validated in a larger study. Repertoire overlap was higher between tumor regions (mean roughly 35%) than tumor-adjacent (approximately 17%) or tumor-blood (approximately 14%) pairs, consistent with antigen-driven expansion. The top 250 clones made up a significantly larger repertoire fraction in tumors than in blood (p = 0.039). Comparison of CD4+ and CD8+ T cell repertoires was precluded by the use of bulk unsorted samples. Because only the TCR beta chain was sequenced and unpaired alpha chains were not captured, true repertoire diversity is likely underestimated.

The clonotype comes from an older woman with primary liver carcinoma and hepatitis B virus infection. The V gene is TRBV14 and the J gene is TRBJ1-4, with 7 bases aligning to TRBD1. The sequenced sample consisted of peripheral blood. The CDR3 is CASSPDRRTLGATNDKLFF. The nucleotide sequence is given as TGTGCCAGCAGCCCGGACAGGCGCACCTTGGGAGCAACTAATGATAAACTGTTTTTT. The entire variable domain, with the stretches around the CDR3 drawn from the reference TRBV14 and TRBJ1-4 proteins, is EAGVTQFPSHSVIEKGQTVTLRCDPISGHDNLYWYRRVMGKEIKFLLHFVKESKQDESGMPNNRFLAERTGGTYSTLKVQPAELEDSGVYFCASSPDRRTLGATNDKLFFGSGTQLSVL.